What follows are 21 T cell receptor beta chains derived from one specimen sequenced in a study of tumor and adjacent non-tumor tissue in lung cancer. RNA was extracted from bulk tissue without any cell sorting. Three rounds of nested PCR, following a modified ARM-PCR protocol, produced the TCRbeta library. Each CDR3 protein is one row after TCRdb ran MiXCR on the multiplex PCR reads. The sample lists 60,000 to 85,000 distinct CDR3 sequences, around 74% occurring once. The sequenced sample was lung tumor tissue. These TCRs come from a woman aged 45-65 years with non-small cell lung cancer.

About this clonotype itself: A much more abundant neighbour one base away suggests this may be a read error. The rearrangement uses TRBV11-2 and TRBJ1-2; maybe TRBD1 (6 bases). CDR3 length equals 14 residues. Trimming cost V 4 bases and J 3 bases, with 12 bases left between them. Germline CDR1 is SGHAT and CDR2 is FQNNGV. The CDR3 sequence: CASSSLGGDYGYTF. The CDR3 coding sequence is TGTGCCAGCAGCTCTCTAGGGGGGGACTATGGCTACACCTTC.

As to this clonotype: This may be a read error: a much more frequent sequence differs by one nucleotide. This sequence joins TRBV20-1 and TRBJ2-7; D is possibly TRBD1 or TRBD2 (6 bases each). The CDR3 is 15 amino acids. Germline CDR1 is DFQATT and CDR2 is SNEGSKA (reference sequence). CDR3 in DNA: TGCAGTGCAAATGAACAGGTCTGGGGGGCCTACAAGCAGTACTTC. It yields the protein CSANEQVWGAYKQYF.

On this clonotype: With a much larger clone just one base away, this may be a read error. The chain uses TRBV20-1 and TRBJ2-2; D ambiguous. This CDR3 is 12 amino acids long. CDR1 and CDR2 (germline): DFQATT, SNEGSKA (reference sequence). CDR3 residues: CSAVGNTGELFF. CDR3 sequence (DNA): TGCAGCGCCGTCGGGAACACCGGGGAGCTGTTTTTT.

As concerns this clonotype: The conserved final phenylalanine or tryptophan is absent from the CDR3, which likely points to a read error. It is unclear where the CDR3 begins or ends on the DNA, so no DNA is shown, and the CDR3 is as TCRdb lists it. V is TRBV20-1 and J is TRBJ2-5; TRBD2 is the table's D call and was not checked against the DNA. Germline V gene sequence: CDR1 DFQATT, CDR2 SNEGSKA (reference sequence). The CDR3 sequence runs 16 residues, both termini included. The CDR3 reads CSALPLTSGTQETQHI.

Regarding this clonotype: Being one base from a much bigger clone, this may be a read error. V is TRBV20-1 and J is TRBJ2-3; TRBD2 matches at 13 bases. Germline CDR1 is DFQATT and CDR2 is SNEGSKA (reference sequence). This CDR3 region has 17 residues. The CDR3 DNA follows: TGCAGTGCCGCAGGGACTAGCGGGGACGCTAGCACAGATAGGCAGTATTTT. Protein sequence: CSAAGTSGDASTDRQYF.

Regarding this clonotype: Given a much more abundant clone one base away, this may be a read error. The conserved closing phenylalanine or tryptophan is absent in this CDR3, likely reflecting a read error. V gene TRBV10-2 combines with J gene TRBJ2-5; TRBD1 matches 9 bases. Unmatched junction bases numbered 3, after V lost 6 bases and J lost 4 bases. The CDR3 has 13 amino acids. Germline CDR1 is WSHSY and CDR2 is SAAADI. The CDR3 sequence: CASRGTGRETQYL. The CDR3 region has the DNA TGCGCCAGCAGAGGGACAGGGAGAGAGACCCAGTACCTC.

Turning to this clonotype: This may be a read error, as it is one base from a much larger clone. J is TRBJ1-2 and V is TRBV18; 10 nucleotides align to TRBD1. The V gene's germline CDR1 is KGHSH and CDR2 LQKENI. This CDR3 is built from 16 residues. CDR3 sequence reads: CASSPPGQGNDYGYIF. The CDR3 DNA reads TGTGCCAGCTCACCACCGGGACAGGGGAATGACTATGGCTACATCTTC.

This clonotype rates as medium-sized. This chain links TRBV6-6 with TRBJ1-5; TRBD1 matches at 8 bases. Germline lookup yields CDR1 MNHNY and CDR2 SVGAGI (reference sequence). This CDR3 has 17 amino acids. V shed 1 base, J shed 1 base, and the junction held 6 bases outside the gene matches. The CDR3 DNA sequence: TGTGCCAGCAGTTACTTGACAGGGGCCTCAAGCAATCAGCCCCAGCATTTT. Its translation: CASSYLTGASSNQPQHF.

With respect to this clonotype: The junction departs from germline at one end; a sequencing error may be responsible. The rearrangement uses TRBV10-3 and TRBJ2-7; D remains unclear. This CDR3 has 14 residues. The V gene's germline CDR1 is ENHRY and CDR2 SYGVKD. This chain's CDR3 is CAIGPYRSTNEQYF. The DNA for the CDR3 is TGTGCCATCGGTCCGTACCGATCTACCAACGAGCAGTATTTC.

As concerns this clonotype: The germline gene is not matched at one end of the junction; a read error may be the cause. The chain combines TRBV12-3 or TRBV12-4 with TRBJ1-5; TRBD1 agrees at 7 bases. This CDR3 is 19 amino acids long. The CDR3 sequence: CASSFRAPFGTDLNQHQHF. CDR3 sequence (DNA): TGTGCCAGTAGTTTCCGGGCCCCATTCGGGACAGACCTAAATCAGCACCAGCATTTT.

Remarks on this clonotype: The junction and the germline gene differ at one end; a read error may be behind it. This chain uses TRBV14 with TRBJ1-1, with D perhaps TRBD1 (6 bases). Germline V gene data show CDR1 as SGHDN and CDR2 as FVKESK. There are 14 residues in the CDR3. The chain's CDR3 is CDSSHNRAATEAFF. Here the CDR3 DNA reads TGTGACAGTAGCCACAACAGGGCAGCCACTGAGGCTTTCTTT.

This chain joins TRBV20-1 and TRBJ2-7; 7 nucleotides align to TRBD2. Germline CDR1 DFQATT, CDR2 SNEGSKA (reference sequence). The CDR3 covers 17 residues. In DNA form, the CDR3 reads TGCAATGCAAATCTCCCCTCAGCGGGGCGGAGATCCTACGAGCAGTACTTC. Its protein product is CNANLPSAGRRSYEQYF.

As concerns this clonotype: Given the absence of the conserved phenylalanine or tryptophan at the CDR3 end, a read error is likely. The chain carries TRBV29-1 and TRBJ2-7; D gene uncertain. Trimming pared 7 bases from V and 2 bases from J, leaving 15 bases between. In germline, CDR1 is SQVTM, CDR2 ANQGSEA. The length of the CDR3 is 13 residues. The CDR3 coding sequence is TGCAGCGCCAGTCTCAGTGGACCCTACGAGCAGTACTAC. Translation gives CSASLSGPYEQYY.

As to this clonotype: The conserved closing phenylalanine or tryptophan is absent in this CDR3, likely reflecting a read error. V gene TRBV6-5 combines with J gene TRBJ2-7, with 8 bases lining up with TRBD2. The germline CDR1 and CDR2 sequences are MNHEY and SVGAGI. CDR3 size: 14 residues. The CDR3 nucleotides read TGTGCCAACAGTTACTCGCGGGGGGCGCACGAGCAGTACCTC. Its protein product is CANSYSRGAHEQYL.

There are many counts of this clonotype. The chain couples TRBV10-3 to TRBJ1-1; D remains unclear. The V gene lost 4 bases and the J gene lost 5 bases, with 14 bases spanning the gap. Germline lookup yields CDR1 ENHRY and CDR2 SYGVKD. The CDR3 consists of 14 residues. This chain's CDR3 is CAISGGSMGTEAFF. The CDR3 DNA is TGTGCCATCAGTGGAGGGAGTATGGGGACTGAAGCTTTCTTT.

With respect to this clonotype: Its ends do not fully match the called genes, so a read error is possible. V gene TRBV9 combines with J gene TRBJ2-1; 9 positions agree with TRBD2. CDR1 and CDR2 from the germline V gene are SGDLS and YYNGEE. The CDR3 runs 15 residues. DNA for the CDR3: TGTACCAGCAACCTTGGCGGGAGGGGATACAATGAGCAGTTCTTC. Translating gives CTSNLGGRGYNEQFF.

This clonotype came up a few times. A read error is possible here, since a much larger clone lies one base away. The chain carries TRBV5-8 and TRBJ1-2; D is possibly TRBD1 (5 bases). Deletions cut 1 base from V and 10 bases from J, with 14 bases between. The CDR3 has 13 residues. Germline CDR1 SGHTS, CDR2 YDEGEE. In nucleotides, the CDR3 is TGTGCCAGCAGCTTGAGAAGGGGAGATGACTACACCTTC. As protein: CASSLRRGDDYTF.

Note on this clonotype: Given the absence of the conserved phenylalanine or tryptophan at the CDR3 end, a read error is likely. The chain carries TRBV12-3 or TRBV12-4 and TRBJ2-1; possibly TRBD2 for D (5 bases). The CDR3 spans 15 residues. Trimming removed 7 bases at V and 11 bases at J, with 24 bases between. CDR3 protein: CASTLPEDPYSKQFI. CDR3 coding DNA: TGTGCCAGCACCTTACCGGAGGACCCCTACAGTAAGCAGTTCATC.

Notes on this clonotype: It may be a read error: a sequence one base away is much more abundant. The V gene is TRBV28, the J gene TRBJ2-7; D is unclear. From germline, CDR1 is MDHEN and CDR2 SYDVKM. The CDR3 totals 10 residues. CDR3 nucleotides: TGTGTCAGCAGTTTACGAGAGCAGTACTTC. Its protein product is CVSSLREQYF.

This clonotype has more than one count but fewer than ten. Since no conserved phenylalanine or tryptophan closes the CDR3, a read error is the likely cause. The CDR3 reads CASSEAIGQGNNEQFL. In nucleotides, the CDR3 is TGTGCCAGCAGCGAAGCGATCGGTCAGGGAAACAATGAGCAGTTCCTC. This chain uses TRBV6-1 with TRBJ2-1; D is perhaps TRBD1 (5 bases). Per germline, CDR1 MNHNS and CDR2 SASEGT. This CDR3 contains 16 residues.

This clonotype was seen a single time. The chain links TRBV2 to TRBJ1-5; weak D call: TRBD1 (6 bases). The CDR3 totals 15 residues. Per germline, CDR1 SNHLY and CDR2 FYNNEI. CDR3 loop: CDNTIQGGGNQPQHF. The CDR3, as DNA: TGTGACAACACAATACAAGGGGGAGGTAATCAGCCCCAGCATTTT.